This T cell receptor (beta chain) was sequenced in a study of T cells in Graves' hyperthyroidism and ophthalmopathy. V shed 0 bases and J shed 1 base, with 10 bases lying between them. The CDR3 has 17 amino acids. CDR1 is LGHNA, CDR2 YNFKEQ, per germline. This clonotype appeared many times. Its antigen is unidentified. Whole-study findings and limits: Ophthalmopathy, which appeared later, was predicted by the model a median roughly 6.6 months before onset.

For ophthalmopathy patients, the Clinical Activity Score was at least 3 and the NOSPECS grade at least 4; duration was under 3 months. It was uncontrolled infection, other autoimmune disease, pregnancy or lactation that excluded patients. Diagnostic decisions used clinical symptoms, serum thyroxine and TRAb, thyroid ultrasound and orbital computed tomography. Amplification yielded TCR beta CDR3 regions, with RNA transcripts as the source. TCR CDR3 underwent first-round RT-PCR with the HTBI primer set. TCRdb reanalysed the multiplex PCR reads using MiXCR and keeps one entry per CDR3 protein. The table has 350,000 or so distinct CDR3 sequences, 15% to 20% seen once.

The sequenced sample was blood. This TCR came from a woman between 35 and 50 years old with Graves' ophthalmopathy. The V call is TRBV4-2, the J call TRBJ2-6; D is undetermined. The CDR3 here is CASSQDGWGSGANVLTF. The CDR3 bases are TGTGCCAGCAGCCAAGATGGATGGGGTTCTGGGGCCAACGTCCTGACTTTC.